This T cell receptor (beta chain) was recorded in a study of blood T cell repertoires in COVID-19 (dated by TCRdb to 2019 to 2021). In terms of the full investigation: Samples covering the acute and convalescent phases of COVID-19 were provided by collaborators in the United States, Italy and Spain. The prospective study material was composed of cDNA or gDNA derived from T cells, B-cell-depleted T cells, or PBMCs. Subjects who had been exposed to COVID-19, were actively infected with it, or had recovered from it provided the deeply sampled blood TCRbeta repertoires that made up the dataset. The repertoires were released in a freely available public database intended as a resource for research on the immune response to SARS-CoV-2. Samples were obtained from the ongoing ImmuneRACE study (first 160 participants) and from 1,254 subjects provided by 6 global collaborators. Nearly every sample came with metadata listing a de-identified subject ID, COVID-19 status, age in years and sex. Where HLA class I and class II types were available, the types were taken from metadata supplied by the sample provider, not from assay-based typing.

Whole blood was collected in K2EDTA tubes by collaborating institutions according to the institutions' own protocols. For TCRbeta analysis, collaborators shipped samples as frozen whole blood, isolated PBMCs, or DNA extracted from either of those sample types. What the work shows at the level of the full study, not this receptor alone: The amount of clinical and demographic metadata varied by source and participant and was provided uncurated.

This clone was counted once. Its antigen is not yet known. No base quality values were provided; no much bigger clone lies one nucleotide off. At the junction V is shortened by 4 bases and J by 2 bases, with 14 bases in between. Per the germline V gene, SNHLY is the CDR1 and FYNNEI is the CDR2. From its cysteine to its phenylalanine, the CDR3 spans 15 amino acids. The CDR3 DNA has 45 bases and is translated from base 1. TCRbeta CDR3 regions were amplified from genomic DNA using the immunoSEQ Assay, a bias-controlled multiplex PCR. For the original study's pipeline: The number of nucleated cells in each sample was estimated from the amplification of reference gene primers within the assay. To quantify the absolute abundance of each unique TCRbeta CDR3 rearrangement, sequence reads were collapsed and filtered. For each sample, productive Simpson clonality was calculated as the square root of Simpson's diversity index across productive rearrangements. The source is immuneACCESS, and TCRdb retained only in-frame sequences with V and J called. Part of the clones is not carried over; for the studies checked, unresolved V genes explain less than half of this, and the remainder is unexplained. V, J and clone size were drawn from that table, and D and trimming were deduced from the DNA. A total of roughly 100,000 clones appear in this sample, 88% of them only once. Around 4.9% of the sample is taken by the ten largest.

Material for sequencing was peripheral blood. The origin of this receptor is an elderly woman with active COVID-19. The V and J segments used are TRBV2 and TRBJ1-2; no D gene can be assigned with confidence. CDR3 loop: CASSGRQNPNYGYTF. The DNA sequence is as follows: TGTGCCAGCAGTGGAAGACAAAACCCCAACTATGGCTACACCTTC.